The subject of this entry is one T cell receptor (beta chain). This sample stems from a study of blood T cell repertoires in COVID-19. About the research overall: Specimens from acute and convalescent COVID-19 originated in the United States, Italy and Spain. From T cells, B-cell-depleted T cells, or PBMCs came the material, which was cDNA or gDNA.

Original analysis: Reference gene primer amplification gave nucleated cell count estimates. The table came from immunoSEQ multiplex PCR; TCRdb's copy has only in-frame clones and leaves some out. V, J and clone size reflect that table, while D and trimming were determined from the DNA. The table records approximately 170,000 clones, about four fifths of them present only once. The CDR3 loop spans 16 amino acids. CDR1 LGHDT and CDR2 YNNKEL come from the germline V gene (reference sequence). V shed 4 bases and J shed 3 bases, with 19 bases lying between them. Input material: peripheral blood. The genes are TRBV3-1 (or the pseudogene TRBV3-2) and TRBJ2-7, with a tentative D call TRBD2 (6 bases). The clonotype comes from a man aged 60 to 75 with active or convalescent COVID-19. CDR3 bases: TGTGCCAGCAGCCGAGCCGCCGGGAGCGTATACTACGAGCAGTACTTC. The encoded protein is CASSRAAGSVYYEQYF.